This record covers a single T cell receptor (beta chain). This receptor's antigen is unknown. Qualities for individual bases were not recorded, and no much larger clone is one base off. The reads were generated on an Illumina HiSeq 1500. In-frame beta chains were kept once TCRdb had trimmed the public reads at Q25 with fastp and called clones with MiXCR. Duplicate CDR3 protein sequences are folded into a single record with the most common DNA and genes. Within this sample are approximately 170,000 distinct CDR3 sequences, with over 15% of them counted one time only. The ten largest clones capture about 19% of the sample. This specimen comes from a study of T cell repertoires in cytomegalovirus infection (dated by TCRdb to the late 2010s). With respect to the entire study: Because public TCR beta signatures pointed to carriage of CMV infection together with the matching HLA type, the HLA type of each donor mattered for the analysis. The study at large found these results: The ex vivo response was dominated by HLA-C-restricted CMV-specific TCR beta clonotypes, which also provided the single most frequent clonotype in two of eight donors. In both this cohort and an independent cohort of some 370 donors, the cumulative frequency of public TCR beta family members distinguished carriers of CMV infection plus the relevant HLA type.

V drops 8 bases and J drops 0 bases, leaving 11 bases in between. For CDR1 and CDR2, the germline V gene lists SQVTM and ANQGSEA. The CDR3 runs 13 residues from the cysteine to the phenylalanine. Left in the record is the CDR3 DNA by itself, 39 bases read in frame from the first base. The clonotype originates from a human donor in good health (CMV status not recorded). Some clones in this sample may be carry-over from other donors' samples. The sequenced sample was CD8+ T cells from PBMCs. The chain is assembled from TRBV29-1 and TRBJ1-3; no D segment can be confidently identified. The nucleotides are TGCAGCTGCACAACTGGCTCTGGAAACACCATATATTTT. Its protein product is CSCTTGSGNTIYF.